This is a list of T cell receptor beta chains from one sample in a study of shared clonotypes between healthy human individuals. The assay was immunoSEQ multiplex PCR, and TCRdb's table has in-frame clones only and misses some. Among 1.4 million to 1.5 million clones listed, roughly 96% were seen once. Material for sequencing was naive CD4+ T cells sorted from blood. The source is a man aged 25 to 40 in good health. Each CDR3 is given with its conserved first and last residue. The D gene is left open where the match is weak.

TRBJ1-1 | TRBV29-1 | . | CSVGLRARLEAFF | TGCAGCGTTGGTCTTCGGGCACGGCTAGAAGCTTTCTTT
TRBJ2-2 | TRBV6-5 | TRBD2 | CASIDAGGNTGELFF | TGTGCCAGCATCGACGCGGGGGGGAACACCGGGGAGCTGTTTTTT
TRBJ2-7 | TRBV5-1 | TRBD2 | CASSPGLAAPYEQYF | TGCGCCAGCAGCCCAGGACTAGCGGCCCCCTACGAGCAGTACTTC
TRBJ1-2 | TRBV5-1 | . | CASSLVAAPPDGYTF | TGCGCCAGCAGCTTGGTGGCCGCTCCGCCGGATGGCTACACCTTC
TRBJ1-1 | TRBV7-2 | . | CASSQQPAMNTEAFF | TGTGCCAGCAGCCAACAACCCGCTATGAACACTGAAGCTTTCTTT
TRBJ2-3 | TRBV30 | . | CAWSLGADTQYF | TGTGCCTGGAGTCTTGGGGCAGATACGCAGTATTTT
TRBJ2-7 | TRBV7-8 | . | CASSYRRLGSGYEQYF | TGTGCCAGCAGCTACCGGAGGCTCGGGAGTGGGTACGAGCAGTACTTC
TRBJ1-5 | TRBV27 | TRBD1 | CASSLRGTGGRNQPQHF | TGTGCCAGCAGTTTAAGGGGGACAGGGGGCCGAAATCAGCCCCAGCATTTT
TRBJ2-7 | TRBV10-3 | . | CAISGIRDPMREQYF | TGTGCCATCAGTGGAATTAGAGACCCTATGAGGGAGCAGTACTTC
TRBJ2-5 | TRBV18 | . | CASSPRRSEPQETQYF | TGTGCCAGCTCACCTCGAAGATCAGAACCGCAAGAGACCCAGTACTTC
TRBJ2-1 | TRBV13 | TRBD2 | CASSLGRTSGRSDEQFF | TGTGCCAGCAGCTTAGGCCGGACTAGCGGGAGATCCGATGAGCAGTTCTTC
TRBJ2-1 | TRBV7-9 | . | CASSLGSSYNEQFF | TGTGCCAGCAGCTTGGGGAGCTCCTACAATGAGCAGTTCTTC
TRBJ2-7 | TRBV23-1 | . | CASSKSFEQYF | TGCGCCAGCAGCAAGTCTTTTGAGCAGTACTTC
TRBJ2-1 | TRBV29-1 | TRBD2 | CSGGLAGWNEQFF | TGCAGCGGTGGACTAGCGGGATGGAATGAGCAGTTCTTC
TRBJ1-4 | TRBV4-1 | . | CASSQLRGNEKLFF | TGCGCCAGCAGCCAACTTAGGGGTAATGAAAAACTGTTTTTT
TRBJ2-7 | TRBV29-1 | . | CSVVPPRGEQYF | TGCAGCGTTGTCCCCCCGAGAGGTGAGCAGTACTTC
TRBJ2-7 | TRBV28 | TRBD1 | CASSLLTGGYEQYF | TGTGCCAGCAGTTTACTGACAGGGGGTTACGAGCAGTACTTC
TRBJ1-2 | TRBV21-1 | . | CASSKGQGPANIGYTF | TGTGCCAGCAGCAAAGGACAGGGTCCGGCTAATATTGGCTACACCTTC
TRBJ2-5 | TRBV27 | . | CASSQTGWETQYF | TGTGCCAGCAGCCAGACAGGTTGGGAGACCCAGTACTTC
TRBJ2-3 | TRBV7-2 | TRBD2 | CASSYRTSGSTDTQYF | TGTGCCAGCAGCTACAGGACTAGCGGGAGCACAGATACGCAGTATTTT
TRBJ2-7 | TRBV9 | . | CASSVQVVGYEQYF | TGTGCCAGCAGCGTACAGGTTGTTGGATACGAGCAGTACTTC
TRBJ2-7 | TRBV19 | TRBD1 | CASSISPGGYEQYF | TGTGCCAGTAGTATCTCGCCAGGGGGATACGAGCAGTACTTC